Listed here are 21 T cell receptor beta chains from one sample, sequenced in a study of T cell responses to AZD1222 COVID-19 vaccine. TCRdb's copy holds only in-frame clones and misses some; the assay was immunoSEQ multiplex PCR. The data show approximately 130,000 clones, 88% seen once. The specimen was peripheral blood, collected 28 days after the second AZD1222 dose. The receptors originated from an adult who received the AZD1222 COVID-19 vaccine.

This chain uses TRBV18 with TRBJ2-1, with 11 bases matching TRBD2. V lost 0 bases to trimming and J lost 6 bases; unmatched junction nucleotides: 16. The CDR3 totals 20 residues. Per germline, CDR1 KGHSH and CDR2 LQKENI. The CDR3 sequence: CASSPPGTGTSGLGGNEQFF. CDR3 coding DNA: TGTGCCAGCTCACCACCGGGTACCGGGACTAGCGGATTGGGGGGCAATGAGCAGTTCTTC. The full variable domain, in which reference TRBV18 and TRBJ2-1 provide the parts outside the CDR3, is NAGVMQNPRHLVRRRGQEARLRCSPMKGHSHVYWYRQLPEEGLKFMVYLQKENIIDESGMPKERFSAEFPKEGPSILRIQQVVRGDSAAYFCASSPPGTGTSGLGGNEQFFGPGTRLTVL.

The chain uses TRBV4-2 and TRBJ1-5; D is possibly TRBD1 (5 bases). This CDR3 spans 15 amino acids. Germline CDR1 and CDR2: LGHNA and YNFKEQ. Trimming pared 0 bases from V and 3 bases from J, leaving 9 bases between. In nucleotides, the CDR3 is TGTGCCAGCAGCCAAGAAATGGGGGACAATCAGCCCCAGCATTTT. Translating gives CASSQEMGDNQPQHF.

The chain employs TRBV11-2 and TRBJ2-3; no firm D call. The CDR3 runs 14 residues. V lost 3 bases to trimming and J lost 2 bases, with 9 bases between them. The germline V gene has CDR1 SGHAT and CDR2 FQNNGV. The CDR3 sequence: CASSLRHATDTQYF. The CDR3 nucleotides are TGTGCCAGCAGCTTGAGACATGCCACAGATACGCAGTATTTT.

This clone was picked up one time. The J gene is TRBJ2-7, the V gene TRBV19; tentative D call: TRBD2 (6 bases). This CDR3 has 13 residues. Trimming shortened V by 1 base and J by 5 bases, and 9 bases separated the two germline ends. CDR1 is LNHDA and CDR2 is SQIVND in the germline V gene (reference sequence). The CDR3 nucleotides are TGTGCCAGTAGTATAGGGTGGAGGGACGAGCAGTACTTC. Amino acids: CASSIGWRDEQYF.

The V call is TRBV5-6, the J call TRBJ2-4; TRBD2 is a possible D gene (6 bases). V lost 0 bases and J 8 bases, leaving 6 bases between the germline ends. The CDR3 totals 12 residues. Per the germline V gene, CDR1 is SGHDT and CDR2 is YYEEEE. The CDR3 sequence is CASSLGEDIQYF. Written as DNA, the CDR3 is TGTGCCAGCAGCTTGGGGGAGGACATTCAGTACTTC.

The table lists this clone with a few counts. V gene TRBV27 combines with J gene TRBJ1-6; D is perhaps TRBD1 (6 bases). The CDR3 runs 16 residues. Germline V gene sequence: CDR1 MNHEY, CDR2 SMNVEV (reference sequence). With 5 bases removed from V and 5 bases from J, the gap between germline ends came to 16 bases. DNA of the CDR3: TGTGCCAGCAGTACTTTCGAGACAGGCCATAATTCACCCCTCCACTTT. This sequence encodes CASSTFETGHNSPLHF.

Only one count was recorded for this clone. The chain combines TRBV28 with TRBJ1-1, with D uncertain. Germline CDR1 reads MDHEN; CDR2 reads SYDVKM. Trimming stripped 6 bases from V and 0 bases from J, with 8 bases between. This CDR3 has 13 residues. The CDR3 loop reads CASRTLLNTEAFF. For the CDR3, the DNA is TGTGCCAGCAGGACTCTCCTGAACACTGAAGCTTTCTTT.

The chain employs TRBV19 and TRBJ2-2; D is perhaps TRBD1 (6 bases). The CDR3 is made up of 15 amino acids. Trimming took off 9 bases at V and 1 base at J, with 15 bases between the two ends. CDR1 LNHDA and CDR2 SQIVND come from the germline V gene (reference sequence). The CDR3 DNA follows: TGTGCCAGCACCCGACGGGACAAGAACACCGGGGAGCTGTTTTTT. Its protein product is CASTRRDKNTGELFF.

The chain employs TRBV10-3 and TRBJ2-1; weak D call: TRBD2 (5 bases). Germline V gene sequence: CDR1 ENHRY, CDR2 SYGVKD. Trimming stripped 8 bases from V and 4 bases from J, with 9 bases between. The CDR3 length is 12 residues. The CDR3 DNA reads as TGTGCCATCCGAGGGCTATACAATGAGCAGTTCTTC. Translated: CAIRGLYNEQFF.

The rearrangement joins TRBV28 to TRBJ2-3, with 9 bases fitting TRBD1. This CDR3 comprises 14 residues. Looked up from germline, CDR1 is MDHEN and CDR2 is SYDVKM. The trim removed 7 bases at V and 3 bases at J, leaving 5 bases unmatched. The CDR3 nucleotides read TGTGCCAGCAAAAGGACAGGGGCAACAGATACGCAGTATTTT. This translates into CASKRTGATDTQYF.

This rearrangement joins TRBV7-3 to TRBJ2-1; 9 bases fit TRBD2. This CDR3 comprises 15 residues. Germline trimming cut 5 bases from V and 10 bases from J; bases unmatched to any gene: 12. Germline CDR1 and CDR2: SGHTA and FQGTGA. The CDR3 DNA sequence: TGTGCCAGCAGCCCCACCTCAGCGGGGGGACAAGAGCAGTTCTTC. This encodes CASSPTSAGGQEQFF.

The J gene is TRBJ1-5, the V gene TRBV19; D remains unclear. V lost 4 bases and J lost 3, with 7 bases in between. The germline gives CDR1 LNHDA, CDR2 SQIVND (reference sequence). The CDR3 is 13 residues long. Here the CDR3 reads CASSTGLNQPQHF. The CDR3 DNA reads as TGTGCCAGTAGTACAGGTCTCAATCAGCCCCAGCATTTT.

The V gene is TRBV18, the J gene TRBJ1-6; D might be TRBD1 (6 bases). Trimming removed 6 bases at V and 5 bases at J, with 14 bases between. The CDR3 consists of 15 residues. The germline gives CDR1 KGHSH, CDR2 LQKENI. CDR3: CASSQEGDDNSPLHF. DNA for the CDR3: TGTGCCAGCTCTCAGGAGGGGGATGATAATTCACCCCTCCACTTT.

V and J are TRBV6-5 and TRBJ2-7; D is ambiguous. The CDR3 length is 14 residues. With 6 bases removed from V and 2 bases from J, the gap between germline ends came to 14 bases. CDR1 is MNHEY and CDR2 is SVGAGI in the germline V gene. The CDR3 protein is CASRRGPGAYEQYF. CDR3 sequence (DNA): TGTGCCAGCAGACGCGGACCTGGGGCCTACGAGCAGTACTTC.

The chain combines TRBV27 with TRBJ1-5; maybe TRBD1 (5 bases). Trimming took off 8 bases at V and 3 bases at J, with 20 bases between the two ends. This CDR3 contains 16 residues. CDR1 and CDR2 (germline): MNHEY, SMNVEV (reference sequence). The CDR3 bases are TGTGCCAGCCGCTATCGGGGGGGATCTTACAATCAGCCCCAGCATTTT. Its translation: CASRYRGGSYNQPQHF.

The V call is TRBV4-2, the J call TRBJ1-1; D remains unclear. Germline assignment: CDR1 LGHNA and CDR2 YNFKEQ. Trimming left V 0 bases short and J 1 base short, with 9 bases between. This CDR3 has 15 amino acids. The CDR3 spells CASSQDWAANTEAFF. CDR3 in DNA: TGTGCCAGCAGCCAAGATTGGGCGGCGAACACTGAAGCTTTCTTT.

The chain uses TRBV25-1 and TRBJ1-2; no clear D gene. Per germline, CDR1 MGHDK and CDR2 SYGVNS. V lost 4 bases and J 8 bases, leaving 8 bases between the germline ends. The CDR3 covers 11 residues. The CDR3 spells CASSVGFGYTF. Written as DNA, the CDR3 is TGTGCCAGCAGTGTGGGGTTCGGCTACACCTTC.

This chain connects TRBV7-3 to TRBJ1-2, with 9 nucleotides matching TRBD1. V trimming: 5 bases; J trimming: 0 bases; junction bases outside the gene matches: 7. The CDR3 has 16 residues. Germline values: CDR1 SGHTA, CDR2 FQGTGA. The CDR3 spells CASSLHGTGSNYGYTF. The CDR3 coding sequence is TGTGCCAGCAGCCTCCATGGGACAGGGTCTAACTATGGCTACACCTTC.

The chain carries TRBV27 and TRBJ2-5, with TRBD1 matching over 7 bases. V lost 2 bases to trimming and J lost 2 bases; unmatched junction nucleotides: 2. The V gene's germline CDR1 is MNHEY and CDR2 SMNVEV (reference sequence). The CDR3 covers 14 residues. CDR3 DNA: TGTGCCAGCAGTTTACTGGGACAGCAAGAGACCCAGTACTTC. Translation: CASSLLGQQETQYF.

This sequence joins TRBV6-2 or TRBV6-3 and TRBJ1-4; 9 bases are shared with TRBD1. The CDR3 consists of 15 residues. Germline V gene sequence: CDR1 MNHEY, CDR2 SVGEGT. Trimming removed 4 bases from V and 4 bases from J; junction bases left unmatched: 4. DNA of the CDR3: TGTGCCAGCAGTTCCGGACAGGGGCTTAATGAAAAACTGTTTTTT. This sequence encodes CASSSGQGLNEKLFF.

The chain employs TRBV19 and TRBJ1-5; D is uncertain. V was trimmed by 3 bases and J by 7 bases, leaving 7 bases between them. CDR3 length: 12 residues. Germline CDR1 reads LNHDA; CDR2 reads SQIVND (reference sequence). The CDR3 spells CASSMRYQPQHF. The CDR3 DNA follows: TGTGCCAGTAGTATGAGGTACCAGCCCCAGCATTTT.